This T cell receptor (beta chain) was observed in a study of Graves' ophthalmopathy and Graves' hyperthyroidism. On the study more broadly: Stable hyperthyroidism referred to disease that showed no ophthalmopathy within 18 months of follow-up.

As the template, RNA transcripts were used to amplify TCR beta CDR3 regions. Second-round multiplex PCR came after a first-round RT-PCR that employed HTBI primers. TCRdb processed the multiplex PCR reads anew with MiXCR; each CDR3 protein has one entry. The table records over a million distinct CDR3 sequences, about two fifths of them present only once. Germline CDR1 KGHDR, CDR2 SFDVKD. The CDR3 length is 16 residues. Trimming removed 12 bases at V and 3 bases at J, with 23 bases between. This clonotype was seen at least ten times. This TCR was recovered from an adult man with Graves' hyperthyroidism. This chain connects TRBV24-1 to TRBJ1-5; D remains unclear. The sample taken for sequencing was peripheral blood or thyroid tissue (not recorded which). The CDR3 sequence: CASVLNFRLFNQPQHF. In DNA form, the CDR3 reads TGTGCCTCGGTTTTAAATTTCAGGCTCTTCAATCAGCCCCAGCATTTT.